The 17 T cell receptor beta chains reported below all come from one sample, sequenced in a study of blood T cell repertoires in COVID-19. Repertoires were generated with immunoSEQ multiplex PCR, while TCRdb's copy carries only in-frame clones and drops some. Among tens of thousands of clones listed, approximately 91% were seen once. The material sequenced was peripheral blood. The receptors shown here come from a woman in her sixties or seventies with acute or convalescent COVID-19.

This CDR3 is CASSPRQGAFF. CDR3 coding DNA: TGTGCCAGCAGTCCCAGACAGGGAGCTTTCTTT. V usage is TRBV28 and J usage is TRBJ1-1; TRBD1 agrees at 7 bases. This CDR3 is 11 amino acids long. In germline, CDR1 is MDHEN, CDR2 SYDVKM. J lost 10 bases, V lost 5 bases, and 4 bases had no gene match.

This clone has only one observation. The chain uses TRBV5-1 and TRBJ2-5; D perhaps matches TRBD2 (6 bases). This CDR3 spans 13 amino acids. Per germline, CDR1 SGHRS and CDR2 YFSETQ. V lost 3 bases and J 5 bases, leaving 11 bases between the germline ends. CDR3 residues: CASSSTSSETQYF. CDR3 coding DNA: TGCGCCAGCAGCTCTACTAGCTCGGAGACCCAGTACTTC.

V is TRBV2 and J is TRBJ2-7; D is unresolved. V was cut by 4 bases and J by 2 bases, with 12 bases left in between. The CDR3 is 14 amino acids. Germline CDR1 is SNHLY and CDR2 is FYNNEI. In DNA form, the CDR3 reads TGTGCCAGCAGTGTAAGGCAGGCGACCTACGAGCAGTACTTC. Its translation is CASSVRQATYEQYF.

This clone was picked up one time. The same CDR3 arises from other DNA sequences in this sample as well. The CDR3 loop is CASRGQGYTEAFF. CDR3 bases: TGTGCCAGCAGGGGACAGGGATACACTGAAGCTTTCTTT. This sequence joins TRBV28 and TRBJ1-1; 9 positions agree with TRBD1. The V gene's germline CDR1 is MDHEN and CDR2 SYDVKM. V lost 6 bases to trimming and J lost 3 bases; unmatched junction nucleotides: 2. The CDR3 runs 13 residues.

This clone was seen only once. The V gene is TRBV19, the J gene TRBJ2-2; 9 bases match TRBD1. V lost 8 bases and J lost 4; bases outside the gene matches: 2. CDR1 and CDR2 (germline): LNHDA, SQIVND (reference sequence). This CDR3 region has 13 residues. This CDR3 reads CASSDRGTGELFF. The CDR3 region has the DNA TGTGCCAGTTCGGACAGGGGCACCGGGGAGCTGTTTTTT.

The rearrangement joins TRBV19 to TRBJ2-2, with D maybe TRBD1 (6 bases). Trimming removed 4 bases at V and 5 bases at J, with 14 bases between. CDR1 and CDR2 from the germline V gene are LNHDA and SQIVND (reference sequence). This CDR3 has 15 residues. CDR3 nucleotide sequence: TGTGCCAGTAGTACCACCCGCGGACAGACCGGGGAGCTGTTTTTT. It codes for CASSTTRGQTGELFF. Full variable domain (outside the CDR3, taken from reference TRBV19 and TRBJ2-2): DGGITQSPKYLFRKEGQNVTLSCEQNLNHDAMYWYRQDPGQGLRLIYYSQIVNDFQKGDIAEGYSVSREKKESFPLTVTSAQKNPTAFYLCASSTTRGQTGELFFGEGSRLTVL.

The chain uses TRBV18 and TRBJ2-7; 8 bases map to TRBD1. The J segment lost 3 bases and the V segment lost 6 bases, leaving 10 bases of the junction unmatched. CDR3 length: 15 amino acids. Germline assignment: CDR1 KGHSH and CDR2 LQKENI. The CDR3 sequence: CASSQGTGGHYEQYF. The DNA for the CDR3 is TGTGCCAGCTCGCAAGGGACAGGAGGACACTACGAGCAGTACTTC.

This sequence joins TRBV6-1 and TRBJ1-2; D might be TRBD1 (5 bases). Germline lookup yields CDR1 MNHNS and CDR2 SASEGT. The CDR3 has 12 residues. Trimming took off 11 bases at V and 1 base at J, with 11 bases between the two ends. The CDR3 sequence: CAGRGGNYGYTF. CDR3 sequence (DNA): TGTGCCGGCCGGGGGGGTAACTATGGCTACACCTTC.

This clone was recorded once. This chain uses TRBV6-5 with TRBJ2-7, with TRBD1 as a possible D gene (6 bases). CDR1 and CDR2 (germline): MNHEY, SVGAGI. The CDR3 loop spans 15 amino acids. Trimming took off 4 bases at V and 3 bases at J, with 16 bases between the two ends. The CDR3 protein is CASSSPGHLIYEQYF. As DNA, the CDR3 is TGTGCCAGCAGTTCTCCGGGACACCTGATCTACGAGCAGTACTTC.

The V call is TRBV28, the J call TRBJ1-1, with unresolved D. Trimming took off 3 bases at V and 1 base at J, with 12 bases between the two ends. The CDR3 totals 15 residues. CDR1 MDHEN and CDR2 SYDVKM come from the germline V gene. The CDR3 sequence is CASSLLPRENTEAFF. CDR3 sequence (DNA): TGTGCCAGCAGTTTGCTACCCCGAGAGAACACTGAAGCTTTCTTT.

The chain is built from TRBV15 and TRBJ2-1, with D maybe TRBD2 (6 bases). In germline, CDR1 is LNHNV, CDR2 YYDKDF (reference sequence). The CDR3 length is 16 residues. V lost 1 base to trimming and J lost 4 bases, with 14 bases between them. DNA for the CDR3: TGTGCCACCAGCAGAGGAGGCGGGAATACTTACAATGAGCAGTTCTTC. Amino acids: CATSRGGGNTYNEQFF.

V gene TRBV2 combines with J gene TRBJ1-4; possibly TRBD1 for D (5 bases). This CDR3 has 14 amino acids. The V and J ends lost 4 bases and 6 bases respectively, with 12 bases between them. Germline lookup yields CDR1 SNHLY and CDR2 FYNNEI. The CDR3 reads CASSAPGWDEKLFF. The CDR3 DNA follows: TGTGCCAGCAGTGCCCCAGGGTGGGATGAAAAACTGTTTTTT.

This chain links TRBV7-9 with TRBJ1-1; D perhaps matches TRBD1 (5 bases). The germline V gene has CDR1 SEHNR and CDR2 FQNEAQ (reference sequence). Trimming removed 4 bases from V and 1 base from J, with 13 bases in between. The length of the CDR3 is 15 residues. The DNA for the CDR3 is TGTGCCAGCAGCTCTCAGGGTGTTGCGAACACTGAAGCTTTCTTT. This sequence encodes CASSSQGVANTEAFF. Supplemented by reference TRBV7-9 and TRBJ1-1, the full variable domain reads DTGVSQNPRHKITKRGQNVTFRCDPISEHNRLYWYRQTLGQGPEFLTYFQNEAQLEKSRLLSDRFSAERPKGSFSTLEIQRTEQGDSAMYLCASSSQGVANTEAFFGQGTRLTVV.

The chain links TRBV7-2 to TRBJ2-7, with D unclear. Germline CDR1 and CDR2: SGHTA and FQGNSA. The germline V and J ends were trimmed by 3 bases and 4 bases, with 10 bases remaining between them. This CDR3 region has 13 residues. The CDR3 spells CASSLPTEYEQYF. The CDR3 bases are TGTGCCAGCAGCTTGCCGACTGAATACGAGCAGTACTTC.

This clone came up once. The rearrangement joins TRBV5-1 to TRBJ2-3; 9 bases match TRBD1. This CDR3 is 14 amino acids long. CDR1 and CDR2 from the germline V gene are SGHRS and YFSETQ. V shed 6 bases, J shed 4 bases, and the junction held 6 bases outside the gene matches. CDR3 DNA: TGCGCCAGCATAGGGACAGGGATGTCAGATACGCAGTATTTT. Its protein product is CASIGTGMSDTQYF.

CDR3 loop: CASSLGQGRTNTIYF. In DNA form, the CDR3 reads TGTGCCAGCAGTCTGGGCCAGGGTCGAACTAACACCATATATTTT. The V and J genes are TRBV6-6 and TRBJ1-3; perhaps TRBD1 as D (5 bases). The CDR3 extends over 15 amino acids. Germline V gene sequence: CDR1 MNHNY, CDR2 SVGAGI (reference sequence). V was pared by 5 bases and J by 7 bases, with 18 bases between.

The chain links TRBV5-5 to TRBJ1-2; TRBD1 is a possible D gene (5 bases). Germline V gene lookup returns CDR1 SGHKS and CDR2 YYEKEE (reference sequence). V dropped 4 bases and J dropped 6 bases, with 19 bases sitting between them. The CDR3 consists of 15 residues. CDR3 residues: CASSLTGTIENGYTF. For the CDR3, the DNA is TGTGCCAGCAGCCTAACAGGTACTATCGAGAATGGCTACACCTTC. The full variable domain, with the rest looked up from reference TRBV5-5 and TRBJ1-2, is DAGVTQSPTHLIKTRGQQVTLRCSPISGHKSVSWYQQVLGQGPQFIFQYYEKEERGRGNFPDRFSARQFPNYSSELNVNALLLGDSALYLCASSLTGTIENGYTFGSGTRLTVV.